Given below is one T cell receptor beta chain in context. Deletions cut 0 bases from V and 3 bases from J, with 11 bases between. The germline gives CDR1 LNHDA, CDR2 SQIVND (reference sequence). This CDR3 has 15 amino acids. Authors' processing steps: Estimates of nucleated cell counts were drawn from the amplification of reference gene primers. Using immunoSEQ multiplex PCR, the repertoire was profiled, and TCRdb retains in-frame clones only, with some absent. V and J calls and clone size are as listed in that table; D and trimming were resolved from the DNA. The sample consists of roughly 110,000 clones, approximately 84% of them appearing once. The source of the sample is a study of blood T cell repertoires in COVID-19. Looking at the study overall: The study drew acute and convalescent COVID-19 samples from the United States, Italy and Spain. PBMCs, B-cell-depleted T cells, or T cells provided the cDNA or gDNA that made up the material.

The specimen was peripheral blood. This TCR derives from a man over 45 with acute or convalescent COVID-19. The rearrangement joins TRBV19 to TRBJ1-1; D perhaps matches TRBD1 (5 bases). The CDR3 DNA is TGTGCCAGTAGTATAGATTGGCGGGGGTACACTGAAGCTTTCTTT. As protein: CASSIDWRGYTEAFF.